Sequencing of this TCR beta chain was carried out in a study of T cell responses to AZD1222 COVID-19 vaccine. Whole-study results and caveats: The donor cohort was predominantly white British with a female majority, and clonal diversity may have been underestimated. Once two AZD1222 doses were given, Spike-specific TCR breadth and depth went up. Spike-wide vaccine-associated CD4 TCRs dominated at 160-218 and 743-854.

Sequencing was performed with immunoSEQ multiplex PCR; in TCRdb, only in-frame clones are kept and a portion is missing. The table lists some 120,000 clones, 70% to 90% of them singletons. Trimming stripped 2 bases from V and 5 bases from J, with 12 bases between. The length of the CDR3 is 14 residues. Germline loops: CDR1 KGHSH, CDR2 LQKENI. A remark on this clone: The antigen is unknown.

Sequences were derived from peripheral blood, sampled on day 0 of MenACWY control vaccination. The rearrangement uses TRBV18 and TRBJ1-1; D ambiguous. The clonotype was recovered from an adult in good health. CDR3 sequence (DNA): TGTGCCAGCTCACCAGCTCGGGGTAGGACTGAAGCTTTCTTT. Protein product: CASSPARGRTEAFF.